This is a list of T cell receptor beta chains from one sample in a study of T-cell reconstitution after alpha-beta-depleted transplantation in children. Each CDR3 protein gets one entry after TCRdb re-called the PCR reads with MiXCR. The sample holds about 440,000 distinct CDR3 sequences, 43% seen once. The sample in question was PBMCs, obtained before TCRalphabeta/CD19-depleted stem cell transplant. The source of these receptors is a girl aged 2-9 years with aplastic anemia, due to receive a stem cell transplant. CDR3s include the opening cysteine and the closing phenylalanine or tryptophan. The order of the fields is CDR3 protein, CDR3 DNA, D gene, clone size, J gene, CDR3 length, V gene. The D gene is left open where the match is weak. Clone size, where shown, is once, few, many, or a class for clones that have expanded.

CDR3: CASSLAGFAYEQYF
DNA: TGTGCCAGCTCCCTCGCAGGGTTCGCCTACGAGCAGTACTTC
D: -
size: many
J: TRBJ2-7
length: 14
V: TRBV18

CDR3: CSAGTSGETQYF
DNA: TGCAGTGCCGGAACTAGCGGAGAGACCCAGTACTTC
D: TRBD2
size: many
J: TRBJ2-5
length: 12
V: TRBV20-1

CDR3: CASSVSGTGVGNTIYF
DNA: TGCGCCAGCAGCGTCTCCGGGACAGGGGTTGGAAACACCATATATTTT
D: TRBD1
size: -
J: TRBJ1-3
length: 16
V: TRBV5-1

CDR3: CASSSYSMNTGELFF
DNA: TGCGCCAGCAGCTCCTACTCCATGAACACCGGGGAGCTGTTTTTT
D: -
size: -
J: TRBJ2-2
length: 15
V: TRBV5-1

CDR3: CASSLGDRESHIRNQPQHF
DNA: TGTGCCAGCAGCTTAGGGGACAGGGAGTCCCATATACGCAATCAGCCCCAGCATTTT
D: TRBD1
size: -
J: TRBJ1-5
length: 19
V: TRBV11-2

CDR3: CASSFRRAGEAFF
DNA: TGTGCCAGCAGCTTCCGCAGGGCAGGGGAAGCTTTCTTT
D: -
size: -
J: TRBJ1-1
length: 13
V: TRBV13

CDR3: CATSDGGAGQETQYF
DNA: TGTGCCACCAGTGATGGAGGGGCGGGTCAAGAGACCCAGTACTTC
D: -
size: -
J: TRBJ2-5
length: 15
V: TRBV24-1

CDR3: CASSSRPGVQRSYEQYF
DNA: TGTGCCAGCAGTTCTAGACCCGGGGTCCAGCGCTCCTACGAGCAGTACTTC
D: -
size: -
J: TRBJ2-7
length: 17
V: TRBV6-5

CDR3: CAISRTGPAVNNEQFF
DNA: TGTGCCATCAGCAGGACAGGCCCAGCGGTTAACAATGAGCAGTTCTTC
D: TRBD1
size: -
J: TRBJ2-1
length: 16
V: TRBV10-3

CDR3: CASSPTGPRETQYF
DNA: TGTGCCAGCAGCCCGACAGGGCCCCGAGAGACCCAGTACTTC
D: TRBD1
size: many
J: TRBJ2-5
length: 14
V: TRBV5-6

CDR3: CASSGWDGTGANVLTF
DNA: TGTGCCAGCAGCGGGTGGGATGGGACTGGGGCCAACGTCCTGACTTTC
D: -
size: -
J: TRBJ2-6
length: 16
V: TRBV9

CDR3: CASTIGRGNTDTQYF
DNA: TGTGCCAGCACCATAGGGCGGGGCAATACAGATACGCAGTATTTT
D: -
size: -
J: TRBJ2-3
length: 15
V: TRBV7-9

CDR3: CASSTRYNNEQFF
DNA: TGTGCCAGCAGTACCCGATACAACAATGAGCAGTTCTTC
D: -
size: -
J: TRBJ2-1
length: 13
V: TRBV12-3/TRBV12-4

CDR3: CASSFGTLVVNEQFF
DNA: TGTGCCAGCAGTTTTGGTACCCTAGTAGTCAATGAGCAGTTCTTC
D: -
size: -
J: TRBJ2-1
length: 15
V: TRBV12-3/TRBV12-4

CDR3: CASSRSADRGGNEQFF
DNA: TGTGCCAGCAGTCGGAGTGCGGACAGGGGTGGCAATGAGCAGTTCTTC
D: TRBD1
size: -
J: TRBJ2-1
length: 16
V: TRBV12-3/TRBV12-4

CDR3: CASSHLDRGRTGELFF
DNA: TGCGCCAGCAGCCACCTGGACAGGGGGCGCACCGGGGAGCTGTTTTTT
D: TRBD1
size: -
J: TRBJ2-2
length: 16
V: TRBV4-1

CDR3: CASSLRTSLNTGELFF
DNA: TGTGCCAGCAGTTTGCGGACTAGCCTGAACACCGGGGAGCTGTTTTTT
D: TRBD2
size: -
J: TRBJ2-2
length: 16
V: TRBV6-5

CDR3: CASSYSGVPEKLFF
DNA: TGTGCCAGCAGTTACTCGGGCGTTCCTGAAAAACTGTTTTTT
D: -
size: -
J: TRBJ1-4
length: 14
V: TRBV6-5

CDR3: CSVEKEGRDRRYEQYF
DNA: TGCAGCGTTGAAAAAGAGGGGCGAGACAGGAGATACGAGCAGTACTTC
D: -
size: many
J: TRBJ2-7
length: 16
V: TRBV29-1

CDR3: CASSLFGPEEKLFF
DNA: TGTGCCAGCTCACTCTTCGGACCCGAGGAAAAACTGTTTTTT
D: -
size: -
J: TRBJ1-4
length: 14
V: TRBV25-1

CDR3: CASRTGTSINEQFF
DNA: TGTGCCAGCAGAACCGGGACTTCGATAAATGAGCAGTTCTTC
D: -
size: -
J: TRBJ2-1
length: 14
V: TRBV28

CDR3: CSARDRGGDRGYNEQFF
DNA: TGCAGTGCTAGAGATAGGGGCGGGGACAGGGGTTACAATGAGCAGTTCTTC
D: TRBD1
size: -
J: TRBJ2-1
length: 17
V: TRBV20-1

CDR3: CATSARAGAHEAFF
DNA: TGTGCCACCAGCGCTCGTGCAGGGGCCCATGAAGCTTTCTTT
D: -
size: -
J: TRBJ1-1
length: 14
V: TRBV15

CDR3: CASSLTSTTGLASGDSTDTQYF
DNA: TGTGCCAGCAGCTTAACGTCGACCACCGGGCTTGCTAGCGGGGACTCCACAGATACGCAGTATTTT
D: TRBD2
size: -
J: TRBJ2-3
length: 22
V: TRBV7-3

CDR3: CATSEGGLGGRTINEQFF
DNA: TGTGCCACCAGTGAGGGTGGACTAGGCGGGAGGACTATCAATGAGCAGTTCTTC
D: TRBD2
size: many
J: TRBJ2-1
length: 18
V: TRBV24-1

CDR3: CASINTGPGDTQYF
DNA: TGTGCCAGCATTAATACCGGACCCGGGGATACGCAGTATTTT
D: -
size: many
J: TRBJ2-3
length: 14
V: TRBV6-2/TRBV6-3

CDR3: CASSLTILVGYEQYF
DNA: TGTGCCAGCAGTTTAACCATTCTGGTAGGGTACGAGCAGTACTTC
D: -
size: -
J: TRBJ2-7
length: 15
V: TRBV28

CDR3: CASSAGLAEYNEQFF
DNA: TGTGCCAGCAGTGCCGGACTAGCGGAGTACAATGAGCAGTTCTTC
D: TRBD2
size: few
J: TRBJ2-1
length: 15
V: TRBV2

CDR3: CASSPQRGQDTQYF
DNA: TGTGCCAGCTCACCGCAGAGGGGCCAGGATACGCAGTATTTT
D: -
size: many
J: TRBJ2-3
length: 14
V: TRBV18

CDR3: CASSLPLQTNNEQFF
DNA: TGTGCCAGCAGCTTACCTCTCCAGACTAACAATGAGCAGTTCTTC
D: -
size: many
J: TRBJ2-1
length: 15
V: TRBV7-9

CDR3: CASSPPGGRPGNEQFF
DNA: TGTGCCAGCTCACCCCCAGGCGGGAGGCCAGGAAATGAGCAGTTCTTC
D: TRBD2
size: -
J: TRBJ2-1
length: 16
V: TRBV18

CDR3: CASSLLPDKETQYF
DNA: TGCGCCAGCAGCTTACTCCCAGATAAAGAGACCCAGTACTTC
D: -
size: -
J: TRBJ2-5
length: 14
V: TRBV5-1

CDR3: CASSRSSYNEQFF
DNA: TGTGCCAGCAGCAGGAGCTCCTACAATGAGCAGTTCTTC
D: -
size: many
J: TRBJ2-1
length: 13
V: TRBV3-1

CDR3: CSATTYRGRSSGANVLTF
DNA: TGCAGTGCTACCACCTACAGGGGGAGAAGCTCTGGGGCCAACGTCCTGACTTTC
D: TRBD1
size: once
J: TRBJ2-6
length: 18
V: TRBV20-1

CDR3: CASSYSTRSSVRYNEQFF
DNA: TGTGCCAGCAGTTACTCGACGCGGTCTAGCGTACGCTACAATGAGCAGTTCTTC
D: -
size: -
J: TRBJ2-1
length: 18
V: TRBV6-2/TRBV6-3

CDR3: CASRLGAGEQFF
DNA: TGTGCCAGCAGACTCGGGGCGGGTGAGCAGTTCTTC
D: -
size: many
J: TRBJ2-1
length: 12
V: TRBV28

CDR3: CSAPGLGSNEQFF
DNA: TGCAGCGCGCCGGGACTAGGGTCCAATGAGCAGTTCTTC
D: TRBD2
size: -
J: TRBJ2-1
length: 13
V: TRBV29-1

CDR3: CASSPEGVSTQYF
DNA: TGCGCCAGCAGCCCGGAGGGGGTTTCTACGCAGTATTTT
D: -
size: -
J: TRBJ2-3
length: 13
V: TRBV5-1

CDR3: CATSSSRTGTPEKLFF
DNA: TGTGCCACCAGCAGCAGTAGGACAGGTACCCCTGAAAAACTGTTTTTT
D: TRBD1
size: few
J: TRBJ1-4
length: 16
V: TRBV15

CDR3: CSVGPWGTTGELFF
DNA: TGCAGCGTTGGTCCCTGGGGGACCACCGGGGAGCTGTTTTTT
D: -
size: -
J: TRBJ2-2
length: 14
V: TRBV29-1

CDR3: CASSRTPSTDTQYF
DNA: TGTGCCAGCAGCAGGACACCCAGCACAGATACGCAGTATTTT
D: -
size: many
J: TRBJ2-3
length: 14
V: TRBV5-8

CDR3: CSALGTGESYEQYF
DNA: TGCAGCGCCCTTGGGACAGGGGAGTCCTACGAGCAGTACTTC
D: TRBD1
size: -
J: TRBJ2-7
length: 14
V: TRBV29-1

CDR3: CSAMPLGGNPRKTQYF
DNA: TGCAGTGCTATGCCCCTCGGTGGGAATCCTAGGAAGACGCAGTATTTT
D: -
size: -
J: TRBJ2-3
length: 16
V: TRBV20-1

CDR3: CSASYQETQYF
DNA: TGCAGTGCTTCGTACCAAGAGACCCAGTACTTC
D: -
size: few
J: TRBJ2-5
length: 11
V: TRBV20-1

CDR3: CASSPDPGQGSNQPQHF
DNA: TGTGCCAGCAGCCCTGACCCGGGACAGGGGTCCAATCAGCCCCAGCATTTT
D: TRBD1
size: -
J: TRBJ1-5
length: 17
V: TRBV11-1

CDR3: CSVEEGATDTQYF
DNA: TGCAGCGTTGAAGAGGGAGCCACAGATACGCAGTATTTT
D: -
size: -
J: TRBJ2-3
length: 13
V: TRBV29-1

CDR3: CSVEKMEGTDTQYF
DNA: TGCAGCGTTGAAAAGATGGAGGGTACAGATACGCAGTATTTT
D: -
size: many
J: TRBJ2-3
length: 14
V: TRBV29-1

CDR3: CATGSGYEQYF
DNA: TGTGCCACCGGTAGCGGCTACGAGCAGTACTTC
D: -
size: few
J: TRBJ2-7
length: 11
V: TRBV6-2/TRBV6-3

CDR3: CASSLSGSRGDTQYF
DNA: TGCGCCAGCAGCTTGTCAGGTTCCCGGGGAGATACGCAGTATTTT
D: -
size: -
J: TRBJ2-3
length: 15
V: TRBV5-1

CDR3: CASSLGNEQYF
DNA: TGTGCCAGCAGCCTCGGGAACGAGCAGTACTTC
D: -
size: many
J: TRBJ2-7
length: 11
V: TRBV7-9

CDR3: CASSLRGYGVNTEAFF
DNA: TGTGCCAGCAGTTTGAGGGGGTATGGGGTGAACACTGAAGCTTTCTTT
D: -
size: -
J: TRBJ1-1
length: 16
V: TRBV28

CDR3: CASSLGVRTASTDTQYF
DNA: TGTGCCAGCAGCTTAGGAGTTCGGACAGCCAGCACAGATACGCAGTATTTT
D: -
size: few
J: TRBJ2-3
length: 17
V: TRBV7-6

CDR3: CSALAGGNHEQYF
DNA: TGCAGTGCTTTAGCGGGAGGGAACCACGAGCAGTACTTC
D: TRBD2
size: few
J: TRBJ2-7
length: 13
V: TRBV20-1